The clone carrying this T cell receptor (beta chain) showed up just a few times. Its target is not known. Unique molecular identifiers were built into the TCRbeta library. MiXCR, applied by TCRdb to the PCR reads, yields one record per CDR3 protein. In the table there are about 210,000 distinct CDR3 sequences, 17% of which are singletons. CDR3 length equals 14 residues. V dropped 3 bases and J dropped 2 bases, with 10 bases sitting between them. CDR1 and CDR2 from the germline V gene are SGHRS and YFSETQ. This sample is part of a study of T-cell reconstitution after alpha-beta-depleted transplantation in children. Overall study results and limits: Diversity and T-cell counts at one year after transplant derived mostly from new T cells. Reported findings indicate that, about two months after transplant, alpha-beta T cells came from several hundred expanded clones, which were derived from non-depleted graft cells.

The input for sequencing was PBMCs, mostly from graft donor cells, taken 360 days after TCRalphabeta/CD19-depleted stem cell transplant. The chain recombines TRBV5-1 with TRBJ2-3; D unresolved. This receptor was obtained from a male patient aged 2-15 years who had a stem cell transplant for acute lymphoblastic leukemia, so the T cells may come from the graft donor. The CDR3 region has the DNA TGCGCCAGCAGCTCTGAGGACCTCACAGATACGCAGTATTTT. Amino acid sequence: CASSSEDLTDTQYF.